This record looks at one T cell receptor beta chain sequence and its context. Its antigen is still unknown. The sample belongs to a study of T cell responses to AZD1222 COVID-19 vaccine. Whole-study results and caveats: Baseline seropositivity occurred in only six AZD1222 recipients.

The protocol was immunoSEQ multiplex PCR, while the TCRdb copy is restricted to in-frame clones and leaves out a portion. The data show a few hundred thousand clones, more than 85% seen once. Trimming removed 0 bases at V and 3 bases at J, with 9 bases between. The V gene's germline CDR1 is SGHTA and CDR2 FQGTGA. The CDR3 has 15 residues. The clonotype comes from an adult in good health. The sequencing used peripheral blood, collected on day 0 of AZD1222 vaccination. V and J are TRBV7-3 and TRBJ2-1; D might be TRBD1 or TRBD2, each matching 5 bases. The CDR3 sequence is CASSLTIGGYNEQFF. The CDR3 coding sequence is TGTGCCAGCAGCTTAACGATTGGGGGCTACAATGAGCAGTTCTTC.